The 7 T cell receptor beta chains below were found in one sample sequenced in a study of T cell changes during pregnancy in multiple sclerosis. TCRdb keeps only in-frame clones here, not all; method: immunoSEQ multiplex PCR. The data show about 70,000 clones, more than 80% seen once. The sample in question was peripheral blood, obtained in the second trimester of pregnancy. These receptors were taken from a female donor in good health, enrolled as a control in a pregnancy study.

This chain connects TRBV5-6 to TRBJ1-2; perhaps TRBD1 as D (6 bases). This CDR3 is 12 amino acids long. Trimming shortened V by 2 bases and J by 8 bases, and 10 bases separated the two germline ends. Germline V gene sequence: CDR1 SGHDT, CDR2 YYEEEE. The CDR3 DNA is TGTGCCAGCAGCTTAACAGGGACCGGCTACACCTTC. Protein product: CASSLTGTGYTF.

The J gene is TRBJ1-3, the V gene TRBV4-2; 11 positions match TRBD1. CDR3 length: 17 amino acids. Germline V gene sequence: CDR1 LGHNA, CDR2 YNFKEQ. The ends lost 1 base at V and 2 bases at J; junction bases unmatched: 4. The CDR3: CASSQVGTGGAGNTIYF. The CDR3 region has the DNA TGTGCCAGCAGCCAAGTAGGGACAGGGGGTGCTGGAAACACCATATATTTT.

This chain connects TRBV4-3 to TRBJ1-1; unclear D gene. CDR3 size: 15 residues. Germline CDR1 is LGHNA and CDR2 is YSLEER. The V end lost 0 bases, the J end lost 0 bases, and 8 bases lay between the germline ends. CDR3 bases: TGCGCCAGCAGCCAAGAAACGGTAATGAACACTGAAGCTTTCTTT. It specifies CASSQETVMNTEAFF.

The chain uses TRBV5-4 and TRBJ2-5; D may be TRBD2 (7 bases). The CDR3 is made up of 15 amino acids. Germline-derived CDR1 and CDR2 are SGHNT and YYREEE (reference sequence). Trimming removed 5 bases at V and 3 bases at J, with 17 bases between. CDR3 nucleotides: TGTGCCAGCAGGGAAAGGGGGGCGGGGGAAGAGACCCAGTACTTC. Amino acids: CASRERGAGEETQYF.

This clone has a handful of counts. The genes are TRBV20-1 and TRBJ1-1; the D is unclear. Trimming left V 2 bases short and J 8 bases short, with 9 bases between. There are 11 residues in the CDR3. The germline CDR1 and CDR2 sequences are DFQATT and SNEGSKA (reference sequence). CDR3 in DNA: TGCAGTGCTAGACCGGGAATGGAAGCTTTCTTT. Amino acids: CSARPGMEAFF.

The chain recombines TRBV19 with TRBJ2-3; 9 bases match TRBD2. V dropped 6 bases and J dropped 1; count of bases not matched to a gene: 5. This CDR3 has 15 amino acids. Germline-derived CDR1 and CDR2 are LNHDA and SQIVND (reference sequence). The chain's CDR3 is CASSLIAGGTDTQYF. For the CDR3, the DNA is TGTGCCAGTAGCTTGATAGCGGGGGGCACAGATACGCAGTATTTT. The whole variable domain, filled in from reference TRBV19 and TRBJ2-3, reads DGGITQSPKYLFRKEGQNVTLSCEQNLNHDAMYWYRQDPGQGLRLIYYSQIVNDFQKGDIAEGYSVSREKKESFPLTVTSAQKNPTAFYLCASSLIAGGTDTQYFGPGTRLTVL.

The V call is TRBV4-2, the J call TRBJ2-7, with 11 nucleotides matching TRBD1. There are 13 residues in the CDR3. The germline gives CDR1 LGHNA, CDR2 YNFKEQ. J gave up 6 bases and V 3 bases, and 1 base lay outside the gene matches. The CDR3 region is CASSQGQGGEQYF. The CDR3 region has the DNA TGTGCCAGCAGCCAGGGACAGGGGGGCGAGCAGTACTTC.